This T cell receptor beta chain was sequenced for a study of response to subunit inactivated influenza vaccine. Study-level results: The authors suggested that few new T cells are recruited per seasonal influenza vaccination.

Germline loops: CDR1 SGHTA, CDR2 FQGNSA. Trimming took 6 bases from V and 2 from J; bases not matched to a gene: 13. This CDR3 contains 17 residues. TCRdb re-called the RT-PCR reads through MiXCR, storing one row per CDR3 protein. The top ten hold roughly 12% of the sample, which has under 200,000 distinct CDR3 sequences, roughly a tenth seen once. In this sample, this clonotype turned up many times. The antigen is not known. The chain couples TRBV7-2 to TRBJ2-5, with 9 bases identical to TRBD2. The source was non-naive T cells sorted from PBMCs, collected 35 to 45 days after vaccination. The receptor's source is a man aged 45-65 years who received an inactivated influenza vaccine. The CDR3 loop is CASSPIRGGGVQETQYF. The DNA for the CDR3 is TGTGCCAGCAGTCCAATTAGGGGCGGGGGGGTGCAAGAGACCCAGTACTTC.